This is a list of T cell receptor beta chains from one sample in a study of T cell repertoires in cytomegalovirus infection. TCRdb ran MiXCR on the reads and lists one entry per CDR3 protein. The sample has about 400,000 distinct CDR3 sequences, 18% seen once. Sequencing was done on a sample of PBMCs. The receptors shown here come from a human donor in good health (CMV status not recorded). Some clones in this sample may be carry-over from other donors' samples. Each CDR3 is given without its conserved first and last residue.

>TRBV7-6|TRBJ2-3
ASSPGPSTDTQY
>TRBV12-3/TRBV12-4|TRBJ1-1
ASSFQGNEAF
>TRBV7-9|TRBJ1-1
ASSFWDTEAF
>TRBV23-1|TRBJ1-4
ASSPTDKGVDEKLF
>TRBV19|TRBJ2-2
ASSFSVHPNTGELF
>TRBV7-6|TRBJ2-1
ASSSGLGRYNEQF
>TRBV7-6|TRBJ2-1
ASREQGSHNEQF
>TRBV12-3/TRBV12-4|TRBJ2-7
ASSFVLGPGEQY
>TRBV20-1|TRBJ2-1
SAPRGGRNEQF
>TRBV5-5|TRBJ2-5
ASSLAPGLGETQY
>TRBV11-2|TRBJ2-7
ASSRTPGEDEQY
>TRBV6-2/TRBV6-3|TRBJ2-3
ASSYLPGGDTQY
>TRBV2|TRBJ1-6
ASKGWNSPLH
>TRBV2|TRBJ1-5
ASRTGGSGYRQPQH
>TRBV7-9|TRBJ1-2
ASSSVLQGSRGYT
>TRBV28|TRBJ1-6
ASTRDSMTLH
>TRBV30|TRBJ2-1
AFARVNEQF
>TRBV6-4|TRBJ1-1
ASSVRGEAF
>TRBV28|TRBJ2-7
ASTTPPGQGNREQY
>TRBV12-3/TRBV12-4|TRBJ2-1
ASGRSGSNLNEQF
>TRBV7-6|TRBJ2-1
ASSFRTGVLNEQF
>TRBV9|TRBJ2-2
ASSVKSGGGELF
>TRBV7-8|TRBJ2-1
ASSRETDREQF
>TRBV13|TRBJ2-6
ASNRASSGANVLT
>TRBV12-3/TRBV12-4|TRBJ2-1
ANYTRTSGRTEQF
>TRBV27|TRBJ1-6
ASSFSKGFSPLH
>TRBV20-1|TRBJ1-5
SARDPRSGNQPQH
>TRBV2|TRBJ1-2
ASSEGVRSNYGYT
>TRBV28|TRBJ1-3
ASSQTGPLGNTIY
>TRBV20-1|TRBJ1-2
SARSDNYGYT
>TRBV6-1|TRBJ2-1
ASSDVPGWVDNEQF
>TRBV7-2|TRBJ2-3
ASSRQGREEIDTQY
>TRBV7-2|TRBJ1-3
ASSGNRRSGNTIY
>TRBV7-6|TRBJ2-7
ASSFDRTPPDEQY
>TRBV10-3|TRBJ2-1
AIRLAGGHEQF
>TRBV4-1|TRBJ2-1
ASSQDRTTSYEQF
>TRBV7-6|TRBJ2-1
ASSLEGSPGAF
>TRBV7-6|TRBJ1-4
ASSQRKGLNEKLF
>TRBV24-1|TRBJ2-3
ATSDPGTTDTQY
>TRBV2|TRBJ1-2
ASGDRNYGYT
>TRBV20-1|TRBJ1-6
SASTQARNSPLH
>TRBV2|TRBJ1-5
ASSPEDPTINQPQD
>TRBV7-9|TRBJ2-5
ASSFNPGLQETQY
>TRBV7-6|TRBJ2-1
ASSLKARAGEQF
>TRBV10-3|TRBJ1-1
AIRKGETEAF
>TRBV19|TRBJ1-2
ASSTEFDYGYT
>TRBV18|TRBJ1-4
ASSPLQDKGEKLF
>TRBV5-1|TRBJ2-7
ASSSTSRYEQY
>TRBV12-5|TRBJ1-2
ASGLPGTGLGYT
>TRBV14|TRBJ2-7
ASSHLLGTYEQY
>TRBV7-2|TRBJ2-7
ASRGRDGPYEQY
>TRBV5-4|TRBJ2-5
ASRAGTGGRETQY
>TRBV9|TRBJ2-5
ASSERLAGEETQY
>TRBV20-1|TRBJ2-1
SAEGLAAETYNEQF
>TRBV20-1|TRBJ2-7
SARPGPSYEQY